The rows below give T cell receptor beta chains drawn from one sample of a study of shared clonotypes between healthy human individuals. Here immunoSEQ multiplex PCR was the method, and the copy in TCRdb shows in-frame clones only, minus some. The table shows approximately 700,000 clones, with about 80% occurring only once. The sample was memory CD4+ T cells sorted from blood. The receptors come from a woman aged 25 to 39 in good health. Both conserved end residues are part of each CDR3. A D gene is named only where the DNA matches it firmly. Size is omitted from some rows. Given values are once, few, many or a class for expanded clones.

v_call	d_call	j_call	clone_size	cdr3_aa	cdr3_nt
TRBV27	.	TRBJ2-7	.	CASRGSYSYEQYF	TGTGCCAGCAGGGGCAGCTACTCCTACGAGCAGTACTTC
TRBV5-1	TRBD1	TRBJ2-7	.	CASSRDSSRYEQYF	TGCGCCAGCAGTCGGGACAGCAGTCGCTACGAGCAGTACTTC
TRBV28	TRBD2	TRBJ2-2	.	CASRTGTSGGGINTGELFF	TGTGCCAGCAGAACCGGGACTAGCGGAGGGGGGATAAACACCGGGGAGCTGTTTTTT
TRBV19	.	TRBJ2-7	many	CASSNQGIGSYEQYF	TGTGCCAGTAGTAACCAGGGTATCGGATCCTACGAGCAGTACTTC
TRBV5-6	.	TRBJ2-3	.	CASGRDVWDTQYF	TGTGCCAGCGGACGGGACGTATGGGATACGCAGTATTTT
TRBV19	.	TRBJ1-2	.	CASSASSYGYTF	TGTGCCAGTAGTGCCTCCTCCTATGGCTACACCTTC
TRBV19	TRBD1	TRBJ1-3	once	CASGQGYGGNTIYF	TGTGCCAGTGGACAGGGGTATGGAGGAAACACCATATATTTT
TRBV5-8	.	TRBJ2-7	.	CASSLAGVRGYEQYF	TGTGCCAGCAGCTTGGCAGGGGTGAGGGGCTACGAGCAGTACTTC
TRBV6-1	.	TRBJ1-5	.	CASSEVGPAGGQPQHF	TGTGCCAGCAGTGAAGTTGGGCCCGCCGGTGGTCAGCCCCAGCATTTT
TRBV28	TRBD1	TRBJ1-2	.	CASRSGQGAIYGYTF	TGTGCCAGCAGGTCCGGACAGGGGGCGATCTATGGCTACACCTTC
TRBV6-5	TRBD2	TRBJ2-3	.	CASSYRTSGMNTQYF	TGTGCCAGCAGTTACCGGACTAGCGGGATGAATACGCAGTATTTT
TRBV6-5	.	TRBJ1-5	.	CASSSSVNQPQHF	TGTGCCAGCAGTTCGTCGGTCAATCAGCCCCAGCATTTT
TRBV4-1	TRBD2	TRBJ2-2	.	CASSQVSGVNTGELFF	TGCGCCAGCAGCCAAGTCAGCGGGGTTAACACCGGGGAGCTGTTTTTT
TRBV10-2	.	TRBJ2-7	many	CASSLQGGYEQYF	TGCGCCAGCAGTTTACAGGGGGGGTACGAGCAGTACTTC
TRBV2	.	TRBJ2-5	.	CASSYGAETQYF	TGTGCCAGCAGTTATGGTGCAGAGACCCAGTACTTC
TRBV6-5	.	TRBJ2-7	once	CASSHRYEQYF	TGTGCCAGCAGCCACCGCTACGAGCAGTACTTC
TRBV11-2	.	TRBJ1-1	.	CASSLGAVVAFF	TGTGCCAGCAGCTTAGGGGCAGTGGTGGCTTTCTTT
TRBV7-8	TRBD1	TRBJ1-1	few	CASSPGQGAPAFF	TGTGCCAGCAGCCCGGGGCAGGGGGCGCCGGCTTTCTTT
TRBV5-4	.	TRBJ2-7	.	CASSWDSSSYEQYF	TGTGCCAGCAGCTGGGACTCTAGCTCCTACGAGCAGTACTTC
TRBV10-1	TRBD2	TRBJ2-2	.	CASSFSGSKTGELFF	TGCGCCAGCAGTTTTAGCGGGAGTAAGACCGGGGAGCTGTTTTTT
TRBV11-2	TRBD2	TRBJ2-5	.	CASPYGASGSDETQYF	TGTGCCAGCCCTTACGGGGCTAGCGGGAGTGATGAGACCCAGTACTTC
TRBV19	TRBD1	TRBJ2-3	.	CASSVDRGYTDTQYF	TGTGCCAGTAGTGTGGACAGGGGGTATACCGATACGCAGTATTTT
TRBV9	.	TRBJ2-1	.	CASSMIAEANEQFF	TGTGCCAGCAGCATGATCGCCGAAGCCAATGAGCAGTTCTTC